This T cell receptor (beta chain) was recorded in a study of T cell repertoires in ileal Crohn's disease. Study results and caveats: All patients with clonality above 26.8% had endoscopic recurrence.

Included were adult ileal or ileocolonic Crohn's patients indicated for ileocolonic resection. As concerns this clone: Its target is not known.

The method was immunoSEQ multiplex PCR; TCRdb's version includes in-frame clones alone and lacks a portion of them. The sample holds about 4,700 clones, 80% to 90% seen once. Trimming cost V 2 bases and J 10 bases; bases outside gene matches: 0. Per the germline V gene, CDR1 is PRHDT and CDR2 is FYEKMQ (reference sequence). This CDR3 spans 11 amino acids. The chain joins TRBV13 to TRBJ2-5; 8 nucleotides line up with TRBD1. This TCR came from an adult with Crohn's disease. The specimen sequenced was ileal tissue. CDR3 region: CASSLTGGQYF. The CDR3 coding sequence is TGTGCCAGCAGCTTAACAGGGGGCCAGTACTTC.